This T cell receptor beta chain was observed in a study of early T cells in non-severe SARS-CoV-2 infection (dated by TCRdb to the early 2020s). With respect to the entire study: TCR sequencing used bulk RNA from unsorted whole blood, so alpha and beta chains could not be paired. The paper's findings and limits, for the study overall: VDJdb matching was skewed toward anti-spike CD8 responses, so virus-specific expansions were likely underestimated and private and CD4 specificities were missed.

From the germline V gene (reference sequence), CDR1 is SGHNT and CDR2 is YYREEE. The germline V end is reduced by 1 base and the J end by 1 base; junction bases left unmatched: 3. From the cysteine up to the phenylalanine, the CDR3 has a length of 16 residues. The CDR3 DNA has 48 bases and is translated from base 1. The library was made by 5' RACE. This sample was sequenced with a NextSeq 500. In the TCR library protocol, unique molecular identifiers were attached to individual cDNA molecules to correct for PCR bias and sequencing error. TCR alpha and beta chains were both sequenced, and the abundances of alpha and beta sequences in each sample were closely correlated with each other. The study's processing was this. Decombinator V4 was used to annotate the V gene, J gene and CDR3 of the TCR sequences. TCRs were defined as expanded if a significant change between any two time points was detected under a Poisson model with p below 0.0001. Abundances of TCRs were expressed as counts per million after normalisation to the total number of TCRs sequenced in each sample. MAIT TCRs were defined by TRAV1-2 paired with TRAJ12, TRAJ20 or TRAJ33, and iNKT TCRs by TRAV10 paired with TRAJ18. VDJdb, accessed 1 November 2021, was searched for CMV, EBV and SARS-CoV-2 annotated TCRs, excluding TCRs annotated for multiple antigens. TCRdb applied fastp at Q25 and MiXCR to the public reads, then kept only in-frame beta chains. Rows with a matching CDR3 protein are joined into one entry that keeps the most common DNA and genes. In this record, the V and J calls reflect TCRdb's handling and not the investigators' own analysis. The sample table contains about 59,000 distinct CDR3 sequences; only one count was recorded for 13% of them. About 9.3% of the sample comes from the top ten.

The study was a case-control design nested within a healthcare worker cohort in London, UK, with weekly nasopharyngeal swab PCR tests and blood sampling. Healthcare workers were enrolled in the week of the UK lockdown, from 23 to 31 March 2020, and were followed every week for up to about 15 weeks. About this clonotype itself: There is no known antigen for this receptor. Nothing much larger sits one base from this clone, and base qualities are not available.

In this chain, TRBV5-4 is recombined with TRBJ2-2, with 8 bases aligning to TRBD1. The sample in question was whole blood, obtained at baseline. The sequence was collected from an adult who was a healthcare worker with PCR-confirmed SARS-CoV-2 infection or an uninfected control (not recorded which). CDR3 region: CASSLLDRGNTGELFF. The DNA sequence reads TGTGCCAGCAGCTTGCTAGACAGGGGGAACACCGGGGAGCTGTTTTTT.